What follows is one TCR beta chain and its context. Germline lookup yields CDR1 MDHEN and CDR2 SYDVKM. The CDR3 covers 13 residues. Trimming pared 5 bases from V and 5 bases from J, leaving 7 bases between. This entry belongs to a study of brain T cells in children with intractable seizures. Measured with immunoSEQ multiplex PCR; TCRdb has only the in-frame clones, and not every one. The sample carries 95,000 to 120,000 clones, 94% recorded once. The sequence was obtained from a boy under two years old with hemimegalencephaly and intractable seizures. Here the sequenced sample was peripheral blood, taken at surgery. The chain employs TRBV28 and TRBJ1-6, with D perhaps TRBD1 (5 bases). CDR3 loop: CASSPDNNSPLHF. The CDR3 DNA follows: TGTGCCAGCAGTCCGGACAATAATTCACCCCTCCACTTT.